This T cell receptor (beta chain) comes out of a study of CD8+CD57+ T cells in acquired aplastic anemia. Template material for TCR beta VDJ and CDR3 profiling consisted of genomic DNA. TCRdb processed the reads anew with MiXCR; each CDR3 protein has one entry. This sample yields 200,000 or so distinct CDR3 sequences, of which approximately 60% are seen a single time; roughly 53% belongs to the top ten. The germline CDR1 and CDR2 sequences are SEHNR and FQNEAQ (reference sequence). Trimming removed 5 bases from V and 7 bases from J; junction bases left unmatched: 11. The CDR3 is 16 residues long. All patients picked for sequencing had shown, by flow cytometry, an expansion of CD8+CD57+ cells.

This clonotype was obtained from a human donor with aplastic anemia. The sequencing sample was made of sorted CD4+, CD8+, or CD8+CD57+ T cells (not recorded which) from PBMCs. This chain connects TRBV7-9 to TRBJ1-6; 7 bases are shared with TRBD1. The CDR3 reads CASSQGVGVQNSPLHF. In DNA form, the CDR3 reads TGTGCCAGCAGCCAGGGGGTGGGGGTTCAAAATTCACCCCTCCACTTT.